This T cell receptor beta chain was profiled in a study of identical twins. Points from the study as a whole: Out-of-frame sharing of TCR alpha in monozygotic twins was underestimated by models. Sequences that were out-of-frame, alpha and twin-shared displayed an excess of low generation probability. Cross-sectional statistical analysis, not tracking of the same donors, underpinned the conclusions. The degree of excess twin sharing was weaker in beta out-of-frame sequences.

TCRdb independently ran MiXCR on the 5' RACE reads; one entry per CDR3 protein. The data hold about 240,000 distinct CDR3 sequences, with over 9.5% observed a single time. This clonotype came up a few times. What it binds is unknown. This CDR3 region has 15 residues. From germline, CDR1 is MDHEN and CDR2 SYDVKM. Trimming stripped 5 bases from V and 3 bases from J, with 15 bases between. The sequenced sample was memory T cells sorted from blood. The chain carries TRBV28 and TRBJ2-3; TRBD2 might be the D (7 bases). This receptor was taken from a man aged 50 or older in good health. The CDR3 nucleotides read TGTGCCAGCAGTGCTCGCGGGGGCCCTACAGATACGCAGTATTTT. Encoded protein: CASSARGGPTDTQYF.